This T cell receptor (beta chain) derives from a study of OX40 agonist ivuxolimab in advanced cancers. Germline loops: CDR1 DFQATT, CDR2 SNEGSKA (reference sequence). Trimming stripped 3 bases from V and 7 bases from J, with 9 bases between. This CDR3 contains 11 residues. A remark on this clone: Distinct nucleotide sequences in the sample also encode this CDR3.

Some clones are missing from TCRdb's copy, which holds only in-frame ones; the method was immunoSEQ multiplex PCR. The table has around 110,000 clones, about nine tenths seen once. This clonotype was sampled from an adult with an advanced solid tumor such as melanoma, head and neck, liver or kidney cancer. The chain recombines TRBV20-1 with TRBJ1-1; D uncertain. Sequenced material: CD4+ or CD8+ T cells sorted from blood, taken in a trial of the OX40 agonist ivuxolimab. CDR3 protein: CSARRGGEAFF. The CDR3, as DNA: TGCAGTGCTAGGAGAGGCGGTGAAGCTTTCTTT.